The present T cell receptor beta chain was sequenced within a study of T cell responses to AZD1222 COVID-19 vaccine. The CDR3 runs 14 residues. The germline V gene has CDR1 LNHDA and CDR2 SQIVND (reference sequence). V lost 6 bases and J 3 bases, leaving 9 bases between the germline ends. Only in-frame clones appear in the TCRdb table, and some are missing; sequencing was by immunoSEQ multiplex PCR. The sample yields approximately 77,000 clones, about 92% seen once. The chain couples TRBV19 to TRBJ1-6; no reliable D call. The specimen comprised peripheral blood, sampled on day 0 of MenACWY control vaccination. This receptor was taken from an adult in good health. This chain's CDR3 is CASSHNGYNSPLHF. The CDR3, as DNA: TGTGCCAGTAGCCACAACGGCTATAATTCACCCCTCCACTTT.